This record concerns one T cell receptor beta chain sequence. Its antigen is unidentified. The sample is drawn from a study of siplizumab effects on memory and regulatory T cells. General study points: Unstimulated subsets captured only a minor fraction of alloreactive clones. Significant reduction of alloreactive sequences traceable to unstimulated CD4+ memory cells was observed with siplizumab.

Profiling relied on immunoSEQ multiplex PCR, and the TCRdb table lists in-frame clones only, not all of them. Among approximately 70,000 clones listed, about 89% were seen once. The sample consisted of CD8+ T cells sorted from blood. The sequence derives from a human donor in good health.

The CDR3 reads CASSLASGGGDTQYF. CDR3 nucleotide sequence: TGTGCCAGCAGCTTGGCTAGCGGGGGGGGAGATACGCAGTATTTT. The chain links TRBV5-6 to TRBJ2-3; 12 bases map to TRBD2. CDR3 length: 15 residues. From germline, CDR1 is SGHDT and CDR2 YYEEEE. V lost 0 bases and J lost 5; bases outside the gene matches: 1.